These 6 T cell receptor beta chains originate from one sample sequenced in a study of T cell responses to AZD1222 COVID-19 vaccine (dated by TCRdb to the early 2020s). The intended sense of this specimen's time point label: about 28 days (+/-7) after the second vaccine dose. Receptor amplification or capture employed the immunoSEQ multiplex PCR assay. TCRdb obtained this table from immuneACCESS and retained in-frame rearrangements with V and J assigned. These tables miss some clones; where compared with another copy, unresolved V genes account for less than half of the shortfall, and the remainder is unexplained. The sample table contains about 110,000 clones; only one count was recorded for approximately 92% of them. The ten largest clones represent 40% to 55% of the sample. This specimen consisted of peripheral blood, obtained 28 days after the second AZD1222 dose. The receptors come from an adult who received the AZD1222 COVID-19 vaccine.

The chain carries TRBV28 and TRBJ1-4, with D tentatively TRBD1 (6 bases). CDR1 MDHEN and CDR2 SYDVKM come from the germline V gene. This CDR3 has 16 residues. Trimming left V 4 bases short and J 7 bases short, with 19 bases between. CDR3 DNA: TGTGCCAGCAGTTCCTACGTTGATCAGGGGTCTGAAAAACTGTTTTTT. Amino acids: CASSSYVDQGSEKLFF.

This sequence joins TRBV30 and TRBJ1-2; D possibly corresponds to TRBD1 (5 bases). Germline assignment: CDR1 GTSNPN and CDR2 SVGIG (reference sequence). This CDR3 region has 15 residues. With 3 bases removed from V and 3 bases from J, the gap between germline ends came to 17 bases. CDR3 nucleotide sequence: TGTGCCTGGAGGGGGCGAGAGGGTACCGACTATGGCTACACCTTC. Amino acids: CAWRGREGTDYGYTF. Using reference TRBV30 and TRBJ1-2 for the parts outside the CDR3, the full variable domain is SQTIHQWPATLVQPVGSPLSLECTVEGTSNPNLYWYRQAAGRGLQLLFYSVGIGQISSEVPQNLSASRPQDRQFILSSKKLLLSDSGFYLCAWRGREGTDYGYTFGSGTRLTVV.

V gene TRBV20-1 combines with J gene TRBJ1-1; D is unresolved. This CDR3 spans 11 amino acids. The V and J ends lost 3 bases and 6 bases respectively, with 8 bases between them. Germline loops: CDR1 DFQATT, CDR2 SNEGSKA (reference sequence). The CDR3 region has the DNA TGCAGTGCTAGGGGAGGATCTGAAGCTTTCTTT. This gives the protein CSARGGSEAFF.

This chain links TRBV10-3 with TRBJ2-7; TRBD1 matches 7 bases. Germline V lookup: CDR1 ENHRY, CDR2 SYGVKD. This CDR3 has 16 amino acids. Trimming at V came to 4 bases and at J to 0 bases, leaving 9 bases not matched to a gene. The CDR3 sequence is CAISGSTGSNSYEQYF. The CDR3 DNA follows: TGTGCCATCAGTGGTTCGACAGGGTCAAACTCCTACGAGCAGTACTTC.

V gene TRBV13 combines with J gene TRBJ1-1, with D maybe TRBD1 (5 bases). Looked up from germline, CDR1 is PRHDT and CDR2 is FYEKMQ (reference sequence). V dropped 6 bases and J dropped 1 base, with 15 bases sitting between them. The CDR3 sequence is 15 residues long. CDR3 DNA sequence: TGTGCCAGCAGAACCGGGACTCGAAGGAACACTGAAGCTTTCTTT. Its translation is CASRTGTRRNTEAFF.

V usage is TRBV7-2 and J usage is TRBJ2-1, with a weak D call TRBD2 (6 bases). The length of the CDR3 is 16 residues. The V end was cut by 5 bases, the J end by 6 bases, with 20 bases between. CDR1 SGHTA and CDR2 FQGNSA come from the germline V gene. CDR3: CASSAPGGGLGNEQFF. The CDR3, as DNA: TGTGCCAGCAGCGCGCCCGGGGGAGGTCTGGGCAATGAGCAGTTCTTC.